The 19 T cell receptor beta chains given below trace back to one sample, sequenced in a study of human T cells and chemical hapten exposure. TCRdb reprocessed the RACE reads with MiXCR, giving one entry per CDR3 protein. The sample gives around 71,000 distinct CDR3 sequences, around 10% of which show up once; over 3% is in the top ten. The time point denotes: patch test 1, 2 weeks after DPC sensitization. Treatment reported: therapeutic diphenylcyclopropenone sensitization with weekly scalp DPC. The source material was whole blood, sampled in connection with sensitization to the hapten diphenylcyclopropenone (DPC). The source of these receptors is a woman aged 40 to 50 with alopecia areata. Some clones in this sample may be carry-over from other donors' samples.

This clonotype was seen a handful of times. This chain links TRBV2 with TRBJ2-1; a weak D match, TRBD2 (8 bases). The CDR3 has 16 amino acids. Germline V CDR1 and CDR2: SNHLY, FYNNEI. The ends were cut back, 5 bases at V and 2 bases at J, with 16 bases in the middle. The CDR3 nucleotides are TGTGCCAGCAGTAACCCGGGAGGGGGCGCCTACAATGAGCAGTTCTTC. As protein: CASSNPGGGAYNEQFF.

This clonotype was seen only a few times. The chain is built from TRBV20-1 and TRBJ2-7, with TRBD2 identical over 7 bases. V lost 5 bases to trimming and J lost 4 bases; unmatched junction nucleotides: 11. The germline gives CDR1 DFQATT, CDR2 SNEGSKA (reference sequence). The CDR3 has 14 amino acids. The CDR3 region is CSAPPPAGTYEQYF. Written as DNA, the CDR3 is TGCAGTGCTCCCCCCCCAGCGGGGACTTACGAGCAGTACTTC.

The rearrangement joins TRBV6-1 to TRBJ2-1; the D gene could be TRBD1 or TRBD2 (5 bases each). Germline V CDR1 and CDR2: MNHNS, SASEGT. The CDR3 is 17 residues long. Trimming removed 4 bases from V and 2 bases from J, with 18 bases in between. CDR3 bases: TGTGCCAGCAGTGCTCTCCGGGGCCTCGGCACCTACAATGAGCAGTTCTTC. Its protein product is CASSALRGLGTYNEQFF.

Ten or more counts support this clonotype. The chain is built from TRBV7-2 and TRBJ2-4; a possible D gene is TRBD1 (6 bases). CDR3 length: 16 residues. Per the germline V gene, CDR1 is SGHTA and CDR2 is FQGNSA. Trimming shortened V by 2 bases and J by 4 bases, and 15 bases separated the two germline ends. The chain's CDR3 is CASSLPDRKAKNIQYF. CDR3 bases: TGTGCCAGCAGCTTACCGGACAGAAAGGCTAAAAACATTCAGTACTTC.

This clonotype has ten or more counts. This chain joins TRBV2 and TRBJ2-3; 8 bases line up with TRBD2. Germline CDR1 reads SNHLY; CDR2 reads FYNNEI. The CDR3 is made up of 14 amino acids. V was pared by 6 bases and J by 0 bases, with 2 bases of the junction left unmatched. The CDR3 nucleotides are TGTGCCAGCAGCGGGGGGGCCAGCACAGATACGCAGTATTTT. Translation: CASSGGASTDTQYF.

CDR3 sequence: CSARDGGGSEAFF. The CDR3, as DNA: TGCAGTGCTAGAGATGGAGGAGGGAGTGAAGCTTTCTTT. The chain links TRBV20-1 to TRBJ1-1; D is undetermined. The CDR3 spans 13 residues. From germline, CDR1 is DFQATT and CDR2 SNEGSKA (reference sequence). Trimming shortened V by 0 bases and J by 7 bases, and 12 bases separated the two germline ends.

This clonotype came up many times. The chain uses TRBV20-1 and TRBJ1-2, with D hard to call. Germline CDR1 DFQATT, CDR2 SNEGSKA (reference sequence). This CDR3 comprises 11 residues. Between the trimmed V and J ends, which lost 8 bases and 5 bases, there was a span of 12 bases. Here the CDR3 reads CSTRESYGYTF. CDR3 bases: TGCAGTACCCGAGAGAGTTATGGCTACACCTTC.

This chain connects TRBV12-3 or TRBV12-4 to TRBJ1-2, with a tentative D call TRBD1 (5 bases). V was cut by 2 bases and J by 7 bases, with 8 bases left in between. There are 12 residues in the CDR3. The CDR3 nucleotides read TGTGCCAGCAGTTTAAGTCAGGGTGGCTACACCTTC. Translating gives CASSLSQGGYTF.

This clonotype was observed at least ten times. The genes are TRBV10-1 and TRBJ2-3; 9 positions match TRBD2. Germline V gene sequence: CDR1 WNHNN, CDR2 SYGVQD (reference sequence). The CDR3 length is 16 residues. The V segment lost 3 bases and the J segment 4 bases; nucleotides outside the gene matches: 8. The CDR3 DNA reads TGCGCCAGCAGTGAACTGCGGGGGGGTCGGGCAGATACGCAGTATTTT. Protein product: CASSELRGGRADTQYF.

This clonotype was picked up many times. The chain recombines TRBV27 with TRBJ2-7, with 9 nucleotides matching TRBD2. The germline CDR1 and CDR2 sequences are MNHEY and SMNVEV (reference sequence). This CDR3 has 15 amino acids. V lost 5 bases, J lost 6 bases, and 11 bases stayed unmatched. The CDR3 sequence: CASSAKPGLALEQYF. In DNA, the CDR3 is TGTGCCAGCAGTGCAAAACCGGGACTAGCCCTCGAGCAGTACTTC.

The chain couples TRBV11-3 to TRBJ2-4; D is possibly TRBD1 (6 bases). The CDR3 spans 18 residues. CDR1 SGHNT and CDR2 YENEEA come from the germline V gene. V was trimmed by 0 bases and J by 0 bases, leaving 15 bases between them. Here the CDR3 reads CASSLEQGGSLAKNIQYF. CDR3 sequence (DNA): TGTGCCAGCAGCTTAGAACAGGGTGGTAGCTTAGCCAAAAACATTCAGTACTTC.

The chain recombines TRBV6-2 or TRBV6-3 with TRBJ2-7, with D unclear. The length of the CDR3 is 12 residues. The V gene's germline CDR1 is MNHEY and CDR2 SVGEGT. V was clipped by 6 bases and J by 5 bases, with 11 bases between them. This chain's CDR3 is CASRNSWNEQYF. The CDR3 nucleotides are TGTGCCAGCAGGAACAGTTGGAACGAGCAGTACTTC.

This clonotype was recorded many times. The V gene is TRBV5-1, the J gene TRBJ1-1; D uncertain. Germline assignment: CDR1 SGHRS and CDR2 YFSETQ. The CDR3 is 14 residues long. Trimming cost V 1 base and J 1 base, with 8 bases left between them. The CDR3: CASSLYTGNTEAFF. As DNA, the CDR3 is TGCGCCAGCAGCTTGTACACGGGGAACACTGAAGCTTTCTTT.

This clonotype has at least ten counts. The V gene is TRBV28, the J gene TRBJ1-2; 8 positions agree with TRBD1. With V trimmed by 6 bases and J by 5 bases, 8 bases remained unmatched. Per germline, CDR1 MDHEN and CDR2 SYDVKM. CDR3 length: 14 amino acids. CDR3 in DNA: TGTGCCAGCAGCATTTTCCGACAGGGGTATGGCTACACCTTC. It is translated as CASSIFRQGYGYTF.

The chain links TRBV6-5 to TRBJ2-3; no firm D call. Germline V CDR1 and CDR2: MNHEY, SVGAGI. The ends were cut back, 0 bases at V and 1 base at J, with 5 bases in the middle. CDR3 length: 14 residues. In DNA, the CDR3 is TGTGCCAGCAGTTACTCGGACGGCACAGATACGCAGTATTTT. Residues: CASSYSDGTDTQYF.

This clonotype was recorded many times. The chain joins TRBV6-6 to TRBJ1-2; D is unresolved. Germline CDR1 reads MNHNY; CDR2 reads SVGAGI (reference sequence). The V gene lost 7 bases and the J gene lost 4 bases, with 7 bases spanning the gap. The CDR3 has 11 amino acids. CDR3 sequence: CASKAFYGYTF. Here the CDR3 DNA reads TGTGCCAGCAAGGCTTTCTATGGCTACACCTTC.

This clonotype has a count of ten or more. This CDR3 reads CASSLRGGSQTQYF. CDR3 DNA sequence: TGTGCCAGCAGTTTGCGCGGGGGGAGCCAGACCCAGTACTTC. The chain employs TRBV27 and TRBJ2-5, with 8 nucleotides matching TRBD2. Germline lookup yields CDR1 MNHEY and CDR2 SMNVEV (reference sequence). The ends lost 3 bases at V and 6 bases at J; junction bases unmatched: 6. The CDR3 has 14 amino acids.

This clonotype was found many times. V gene TRBV6-4 combines with J gene TRBJ2-2, with D perhaps matching TRBD2 (5 bases). The CDR3 extends over 14 amino acids. V lost 4 bases to trimming and J lost 4 bases, with 10 bases between them. Germline CDR1 and CDR2: MRHNA and SNTAGT. DNA for the CDR3: TGTGCCAGCAGTGTTGTCCGGGGCACCGGGGAGCTGTTTTTT. Translating it yields CASSVVRGTGELFF.

This clonotype was seen many times. This chain joins TRBV29-1 and TRBJ2-3; D is perhaps TRBD1 (6 bases). The CDR3 spans 14 residues. V lost 3 bases, J lost 6 bases, and 16 bases lay in between. Germline V lookup: CDR1 SQVTM, CDR2 ANQGSEA. In DNA form, the CDR3 reads TGCAGCGTTGATGGGCAGGGGCTATTGGATACGCAGTATTTT. Its protein product is CSVDGQGLLDTQYF.